This T cell receptor (beta chain) was identified during a study of blood T cell repertoires in COVID-19 (dated by TCRdb to the early 2020s). Regarding the study in general: Samples covering the acute and convalescent phases of COVID-19 were provided by collaborators in the United States, Italy and Spain. HLA class I and class II types, where available, came from metadata supplied by the sample provider rather than from assay-based typing. The material from the prospective study consisted of cDNA or gDNA derived from T cells, B-cell-depleted T cells, or PBMCs. A de-identified subject ID, COVID-19 status, age in years and sex were almost always included in the sample metadata. The repertoires were released in a freely available public database meant as a resource for research on the immune response to SARS-CoV-2. Deeply sampled blood TCRbeta repertoires from subjects exposed to, actively infected with, or recovered from COVID-19 were included in the dataset. The samples were drawn from the first 160 participants of the ongoing ImmuneRACE study and from about 1,200 subjects provided by 6 global collaborators.

General findings and caveats noted by the study authors: The amount of clinical and demographic metadata varied by source and participant and was provided uncurated.

This clone occurred once. Its binding antigen is unknown. There are no base qualities to consult, and no much larger clone falls within one base. Its CDR3 holds 15 amino acids, cysteine through phenylalanine. The DNA shown is the 45-base CDR3, in frame from base 1. At the junction V is shortened by 0 bases and J by 10 bases, with 14 bases in between. From the germline V gene, CDR1 is SGHRS and CDR2 is YFSETQ. The immunoSEQ Assay, a bias-controlled multiplex PCR, was used to amplify TCRbeta CDR3 regions from genomic DNA. The authors' analysis ran thus. Within the assay, amplification of reference gene primers was used to estimate how many nucleated cells each sample contained. Sequence reads were collapsed and filtered to measure the absolute abundance of every unique TCRbeta CDR3 rearrangement. For each sample, productive Simpson clonality was calculated as the square root of Simpson's diversity index over productive rearrangements. TCRdb mirrors the immuneACCESS table, restricted to in-frame sequences. Some clones are absent from its copies; in checked studies, under half trace to an unresolved V gene, and the reason for the others is unknown. Clone size and the V and J calls come from that table; the DNA yielded D and trimming. Recorded for this sample are about 76,000 clones; around 86% of them occurred a single time. The ten largest clonotypes hold under 35% of the sample.

The collaborating institutions used their own protocols to collect whole blood in K2EDTA tubes. For TCRbeta analysis, collaborators shipped samples as frozen whole blood, isolated PBMCs, or DNA extracted from either of those sample types. The receptor comes from a human donor in a cohort sampled during active COVID-19. The chain was built from TRBV5-1 and TRBJ1-6; no D gene call is confident. Sequenced sample: peripheral blood. The CDR3 protein sequence reads: CASSLAGDRSSPLHF. Read as DNA, the sequence is TGCGCCAGCAGCTTGGCCGGGGATAGAAGCTCACCCCTCCACTTT.